This T cell receptor beta chain is from a study of human T cells and chemical hapten exposure. Time point in this sample: patch test 2, 6 weeks after DPC sensitization. Stated treatment: therapeutic diphenylcyclopropenone sensitization with weekly scalp DPC. CDR1 MNHEY and CDR2 SMNVEV come from the germline V gene (reference sequence). This CDR3 has 14 amino acids. V was trimmed by 6 bases and J by 5 bases, leaving 17 bases between them. Authors' data handling: Samples contained a median of roughly 99,000 TCRs, with a range of 23,224 to 690,600. Each CDR3 protein is one row after TCRdb ran MiXCR on the RACE reads. TCRdb, not the original authors, processed these V and J calls. The table records 65,000 to 95,000 distinct CDR3 sequences, 6.5% to 8.5% of them present only once.

The chain joins TRBV27 to TRBJ2-7; D is ambiguous. The TCR was taken from a woman aged 25 to 39 with alopecia areata. Some clones in this sample may be carry-over from other donors' samples. The input for sequencing was whole blood, taken in connection with sensitization to the hapten diphenylcyclopropenone (DPC). The CDR3 spells CASSRTFRGHEQYF. The CDR3 region has the DNA TGTGCCAGCAGCCGCACGTTCCGAGGCCACGAGCAGTACTTC.